This TCR beta chain appears in the sequencing data of a study of OX40 agonist ivuxolimab in advanced cancers. For the study at large: Previous treatment with anti-PD-1, anti-PD-L1 or anti-CTLA-4 therapy was allowed; more than 35% had received some.

Data came from immunoSEQ multiplex PCR; TCRdb stores just in-frame clones and leaves some out. The repertoire holds under 140,000 clones, with about 92% as singletons. The material was CD4+ or CD8+ T cells sorted from blood, obtained in a trial of the OX40 agonist ivuxolimab. This TCR derives from an adult with an advanced solid tumor such as melanoma, head and neck, liver or kidney cancer.

This chain's CDR3 is CASSRDATNTGELFF. CDR3 sequence (DNA): TGTGCCAGCAGCCGGGACGCCACGAACACCGGGGAGCTGTTTTTT. The chain links TRBV2 to TRBJ2-2; D might be TRBD1 or TRBD2, each matching 5 bases. This CDR3 has 15 residues. The germline V and J ends were trimmed by 6 bases and 0 bases, with 11 bases remaining between them. The V gene's germline CDR1 is SNHLY and CDR2 FYNNEI. Based on the CDR3 plus reference TRBV2 and TRBJ2-2, the full variable domain is EPEVTQTPSHQVTQMGQEVILRCVPISNHLYFYWYRQILGQKVEFLVSFYNNEISEKSEIFDDQFSVERPDGSNFTLKIRSTKLEDSAMYFCASSRDATNTGELFFGEGSRLTVL.